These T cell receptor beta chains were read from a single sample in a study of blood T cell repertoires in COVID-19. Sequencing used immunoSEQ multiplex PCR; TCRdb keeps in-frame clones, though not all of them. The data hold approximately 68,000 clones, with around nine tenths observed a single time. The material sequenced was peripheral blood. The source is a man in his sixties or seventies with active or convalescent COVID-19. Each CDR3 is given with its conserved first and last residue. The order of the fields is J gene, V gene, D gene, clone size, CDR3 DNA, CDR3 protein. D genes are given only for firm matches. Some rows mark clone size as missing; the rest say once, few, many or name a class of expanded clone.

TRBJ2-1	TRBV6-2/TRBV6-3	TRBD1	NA	TGTGCCAGCAGTCACCGGGACAGGGGTAGCAATGAGCAGTTCTTC	CASSHRDRGSNEQFF
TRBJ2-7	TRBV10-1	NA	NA	TGCGCCAGCAGCAAATGGACAGAGGGCGAGCAGTACTTC	CASSKWTEGEQYF
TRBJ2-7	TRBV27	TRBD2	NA	TGTGCCAGCAGTCGCCGGACTAGCGGGGGATCTGTTGTCTACGAGCAGTACTTC	CASSRRTSGGSVVYEQYF
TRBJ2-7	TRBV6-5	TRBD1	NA	TGTGCCAGCACCCAGACAGGGGGCAACGAGCAGTACTTC	CASTQTGGNEQYF
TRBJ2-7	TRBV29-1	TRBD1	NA	TGCGCAGGGACAGGGGGAGGCGAGCAGTACTTC	CAGTGGGEQYF
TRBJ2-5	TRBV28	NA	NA	TGTGCCAGCAGTTTAGGGGACACGTACCAAGAGACCCAGTACTTC	CASSLGDTYQETQYF
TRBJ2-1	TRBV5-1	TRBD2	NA	TGCGCCAGCAGCTTACAGCCACCGGGACTAGCGGGAGGAATCAATGAGCAGTTCTTC	CASSLQPPGLAGGINEQFF
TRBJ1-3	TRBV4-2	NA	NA	TGTGCCAGCAGCCCGGCGGACAGAATCTCTGGAAACACCATATATTTT	CASSPADRISGNTIYF
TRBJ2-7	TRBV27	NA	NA	TGTGCCAGCAGTTTATCGGGTCGAGGGACTTGGGTTGGGGAGCAGTACTTC	CASSLSGRGTWVGEQYF
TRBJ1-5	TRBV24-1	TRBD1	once	TGTGCCACCTCAGGGGGCCGGAATCAGCCCCAGCATTTT	CATSGGRNQPQHF
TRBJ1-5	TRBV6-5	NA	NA	TGTGCCAGCAGAACGGAGGGGTCTAATCAGCCCCAGCATTTT	CASRTEGSNQPQHF
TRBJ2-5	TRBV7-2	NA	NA	TGTGCCAGCAGCTTAGTTGCTAGCCAGGACTCTCAGTACTTC	CASSLVASQDSQYF
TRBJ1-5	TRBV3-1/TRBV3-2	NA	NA	TGTGCCAGCAGCCCTAGCGGGGGGAACAATCAGCCCCAGCATTTT	CASSPSGGNNQPQHF
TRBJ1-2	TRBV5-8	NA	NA	TGTGCCAGCAGCCCCGGTACAGGGCCCGTCTATGGCTACACCTTC	CASSPGTGPVYGYTF
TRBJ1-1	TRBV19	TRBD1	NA	TGTGCCAGTAGTCCGACAGGGGGGGCGAACACTGAAGCTTTCTTT	CASSPTGGANTEAFF
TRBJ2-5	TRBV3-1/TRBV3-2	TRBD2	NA	TGTGCCAGCAGCCAATATAGCGGGCAAGAGACCCAGTACTTC	CASSQYSGQETQYF
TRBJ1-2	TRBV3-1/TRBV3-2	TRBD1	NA	TGTGCCAGCAGCAGACAGGGGGCGTATGGCTACACCTTC	CASSRQGAYGYTF
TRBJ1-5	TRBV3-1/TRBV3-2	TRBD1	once	TGTGCCAGCCAAGACAGGGGGCGGAATCAGCCCCAGCATTTT	CASQDRGRNQPQHF
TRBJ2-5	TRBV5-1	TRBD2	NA	TGCGCCAGCAGCCCACCGGGACTAGCGGGGGCGTACCAAGAGACCCAGTACTTC	CASSPPGLAGAYQETQYF
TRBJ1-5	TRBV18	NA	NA	TGTGCCAGCTCACCGCGGGGTACGGGAATGAATAGCAATCAGCCCCAGCATTTT	CASSPRGTGMNSNQPQHF
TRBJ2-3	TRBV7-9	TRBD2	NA	TGTGCCAGCAGCCCGCCAAGACTAGCGGGGCACACAGATACGCAGTATTTT	CASSPPRLAGHTDTQYF
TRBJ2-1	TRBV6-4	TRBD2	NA	TGTGCCAGCAGTGACGTCGGGGGGTCCAATAGATATGAGCAGTTCTTC	CASSDVGGSNRYEQFF
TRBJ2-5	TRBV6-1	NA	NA	TGTGCCAGCTCAACTCAAGAGACCCAGTACTTC	CASSTQETQYF
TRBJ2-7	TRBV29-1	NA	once	TGCAGCGGTGGGCATCAGTCTGCCGAGCAGTACTTC	CSGGHQSAEQYF
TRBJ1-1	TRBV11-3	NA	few	TGTGCCAGCAGCCAGGGATTTCACACTGAAGCTTTCTTT	CASSQGFHTEAFF
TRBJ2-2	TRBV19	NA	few	TGTGCCAGTACTCTAGCTGTAGGCACCGGGGAGCTGTTTTTT	CASTLAVGTGELFF
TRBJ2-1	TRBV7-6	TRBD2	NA	TGTGCCAGCTCCCCTAGGGTAGCGGGGGGGTCGGGGAATGAGCAGTTCTTC	CASSPRVAGGSGNEQFF
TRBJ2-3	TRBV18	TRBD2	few	TGTGCCAGCTCACGGGGGAGGGTCATCACCGATAGCACAGATACGCAGTATTTT	CASSRGRVITDSTDTQYF
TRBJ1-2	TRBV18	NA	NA	TGTGCCAGCTCACCACTCGAGGGTGGCTACACCTTC	CASSPLEGGYTF
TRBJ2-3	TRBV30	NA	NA	TGTGCCTGGAAAAGAACCGGGACAACTAGCACAGATACGCAGTATTTT	CAWKRTGTTSTDTQYF
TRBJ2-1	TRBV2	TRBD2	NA	TGTGCCAGCAATAGACTAGCAGATTACAATGAGCAGTTCTTC	CASNRLADYNEQFF
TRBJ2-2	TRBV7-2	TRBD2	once	TGTGCCAGCAGCCGGGGACTAGCGGGCACCGGGGAGCTGTTTTTT	CASSRGLAGTGELFF
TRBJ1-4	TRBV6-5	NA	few	TGTGCCAGCAGCCCCTCTGGGGGCTCTAATGAAAAACTGTTTTTT	CASSPSGGSNEKLFF
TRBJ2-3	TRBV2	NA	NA	TGTGCCAGCAGGACTCGGGACTTGAGCACAGATACGCAGTATTTT	CASRTRDLSTDTQYF
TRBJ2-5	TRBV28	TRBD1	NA	TGTGCCAGCAACCGCCGGGACAGGGGGCAAGAGACCCAGTACTTC	CASNRRDRGQETQYF